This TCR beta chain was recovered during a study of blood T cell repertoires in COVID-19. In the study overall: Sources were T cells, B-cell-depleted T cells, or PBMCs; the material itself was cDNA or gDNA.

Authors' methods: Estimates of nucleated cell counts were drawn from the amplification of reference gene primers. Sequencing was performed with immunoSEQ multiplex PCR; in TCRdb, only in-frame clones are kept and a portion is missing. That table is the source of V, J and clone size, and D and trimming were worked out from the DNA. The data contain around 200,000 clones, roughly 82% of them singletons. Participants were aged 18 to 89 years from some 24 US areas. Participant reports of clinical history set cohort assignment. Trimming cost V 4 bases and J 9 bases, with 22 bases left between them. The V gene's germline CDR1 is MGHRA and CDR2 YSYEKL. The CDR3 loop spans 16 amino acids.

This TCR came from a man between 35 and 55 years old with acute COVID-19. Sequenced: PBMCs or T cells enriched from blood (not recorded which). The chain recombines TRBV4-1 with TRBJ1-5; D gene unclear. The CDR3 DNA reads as TGCGCCAGCAGCCGCATGAGGGTCCCGTTTTCTTTGCCCCAGCATTTT. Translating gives CASSRMRVPFSLPQHF.